This TCR beta chain is drawn from a study of T cells in Graves' hyperthyroidism and ophthalmopathy. The source material, RNA transcripts, was used to amplify TCR beta CDR3 regions. During a first-round RT-PCR of the TCR CDR3, the HTBI primer set was used. MiXCR, run by TCRdb on the multiplex PCR reads, gives a single entry per CDR3 protein. Of 96,000 or so distinct CDR3 sequences in the sample, approximately 56% were seen once. Germline V gives CDR1 ENHRY, CDR2 SYGVKD. The CDR3 totals 15 residues. The V end was cut by 5 bases, the J end by 8 bases, with 21 bases between. This TCR was sampled from a woman in her forties with Graves' hyperthyroidism. Source material: blood. This chain joins TRBV10-3 and TRBJ1-2; D is ambiguous. The CDR3 sequence: CAISPRGSLMQGYTF. In DNA form, the CDR3 reads TGTGCCATCAGTCCCAGAGGCAGTTTGATGCAGGGCTACACCTTC.